The sequence of this T cell receptor beta chain was determined in a study of spatial heterogeneity in lung cancer. Individual TCR cDNA molecules each bore their own unique molecular identifier. TCRdb called the 5' RACE reads again in MiXCR, with one record for every CDR3 protein. The sample carries around 25,000 distinct CDR3 sequences, around 13% recorded once. Study-level points and caveats: Circulating ubiquitous expanded tumor TCRs were observed more frequently at resection than at follow-up.

As to time point: sample taken at primary tumor resection. Whole RNA, isolated from tumor, nontumor lung or frozen PBMC, was sequenced without prior sorting. Samples came from 72 TRACERx patients with untreated early-stage lung cancer. Trimming at V came to 8 bases and at J to 0 bases, leaving 2 bases not matched to a gene. Per germline, CDR1 SNHLY and CDR2 FYNNEI. There are 14 residues in the CDR3. As for this clonotype: Its antigen is not identified.

This specimen was PBMCs, taken at surgery. This clonotype originated in a female donor with early-stage non-small cell lung cancer. The chain carries TRBV2 and TRBJ2-1; TRBD2 matches at 9 bases. The CDR3 reads CASGLASSYNEQFF. DNA of the CDR3: TGTGCCAGCGGACTAGCGAGCTCCTACAATGAGCAGTTCTTC.